Listed here are 8 T cell receptor beta chains from one sample, sequenced in a study of cytomegalovirus exposure and HLA in healthy donors. PCR employed 60 Vbeta and 13 Jbeta primers. Measured with immunoSEQ multiplex PCR; TCRdb has only the in-frame clones, and not every one. The repertoire holds tens of thousands of clones, with just under 75% as singletons. Sequenced sample: PBMCs. The receptor source for this set is a woman in her 30s in good health and CMV-seronegative.

This chain joins TRBV27 and TRBJ1-5; D is unclear. V was clipped by 5 bases and J by 5 bases, with 10 bases between them. CDR3 length equals 13 residues. The germline gives CDR1 MNHEY, CDR2 SMNVEV (reference sequence). The CDR3, as DNA: TGTGCCAGCAGTCCCTCCCGCGATCAGCCCCAGCATTTT. This sequence encodes CASSPSRDQPQHF.

This rearrangement joins TRBV19 to TRBJ2-2; no clear D gene. The CDR3 totals 15 residues. Looked up from germline, CDR1 is LNHDA and CDR2 is SQIVND (reference sequence). V was trimmed by 5 bases and J by 2 bases, leaving 12 bases between them. The chain's CDR3 is CASSPNGYNTGELFF. In nucleotides, the CDR3 is TGTGCCAGTAGTCCCAACGGGTATAACACCGGGGAGCTGTTTTTT.

The chain carries TRBV11-2 and TRBJ2-1; a possible D gene is TRBD1 (6 bases). Germline CDR1 and CDR2: SGHAT and FQNNGV. This CDR3 region has 16 residues. The V end was cut by 5 bases, the J end by 6 bases, with 20 bases between. CDR3 DNA sequence: TGTGCCAGCAGCCCATTCTTAACAGGGTCGTTCAATGAGCAGTTCTTC. Protein product: CASSPFLTGSFNEQFF.

The chain has TRBV4-2 and TRBJ2-3; D is possibly TRBD2 (6 bases). The CDR3 is 16 residues long. Trimming cost V 3 bases and J 6 bases, with 19 bases left between them. Germline V CDR1 and CDR2: LGHNA, YNFKEQ. The CDR3 DNA reads TGTGCCAGCAGCCAGGGCCCGGGCACGGGAGCGGATACGCAGTATTTT. Translated, it gives CASSQGPGTGADTQYF.

This clone appeared once. J is TRBJ1-5 and V is TRBV30, with 10 nucleotides matching TRBD1. The germline V gene encodes CDR1 GTSNPN and CDR2 SVGIG (reference sequence). The length of the CDR3 is 14 residues. Losses at the gene ends were 3 bases for V and 4 bases for J; bases not matched to a gene: 3. This chain's CDR3 is CAWSKGQGNQPQHF. The CDR3 DNA follows: TGTGCCTGGAGCAAGGGACAGGGGAATCAGCCCCAGCATTTT.

As DNA, the CDR3 is TGTGCCATCAGTGTACTAGCGGGGTCTAGCACAGATACGCAGTATTTT. This sequence encodes CAISVLAGSSTDTQYF. This sequence joins TRBV10-3 and TRBJ2-3, with 10 bases identical to TRBD2. Germline V gene data show CDR1 as ENHRY and CDR2 as SYGVKD. This CDR3 is 16 amino acids long. The trim removed 4 bases at V and 0 bases at J, leaving 4 bases unmatched.

V is TRBV5-1 and J is TRBJ2-3; a possible D gene is TRBD1 (5 bases). The CDR3 is made up of 13 amino acids. Deletions cut 0 bases from V and 6 bases from J, with 8 bases between. In germline, CDR1 is SGHRS, CDR2 YFSETQ. The CDR3, as DNA: TGCGCCAGCAGCTTGGGGGGCGCGGATACGCAGTATTTT. Its protein product is CASSLGGADTQYF. Filled out from reference TRBV5-1 and TRBJ2-3, the complete variable domain reads KAGVTQTPRYLIKTRGQQVTLSCSPISGHRSVSWYQQTPGQGLQFLFEYFSETQRNKGNFPGRFSGRQFSNSRSEMNVSTLELGDSALYLCASSLGGADTQYFGPGTRLTVL.

Only one count was recorded for this clone. The chain employs TRBV5-1 and TRBJ2-7; 9 bases are shared with TRBD2. The length of the CDR3 is 16 residues. V lost 4 bases, J lost 3 bases, and 11 bases stayed unmatched. Germline CDR1 reads SGHRS; CDR2 reads YFSETQ. The CDR3 DNA is TGCGCCAGCAGCCCGCACCGACTAGCGGCTGACTACGAGCAGTACTTC. Translating it yields CASSPHRLAADYEQYF.